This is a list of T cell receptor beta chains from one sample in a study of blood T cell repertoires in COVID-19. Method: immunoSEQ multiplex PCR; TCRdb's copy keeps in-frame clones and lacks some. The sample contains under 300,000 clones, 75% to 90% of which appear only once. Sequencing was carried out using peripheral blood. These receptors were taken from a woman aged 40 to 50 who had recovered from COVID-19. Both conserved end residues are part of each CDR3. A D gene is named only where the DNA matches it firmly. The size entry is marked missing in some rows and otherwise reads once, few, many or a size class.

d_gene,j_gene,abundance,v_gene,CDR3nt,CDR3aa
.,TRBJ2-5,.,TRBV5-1,TGCGCCAGCAGCTTGGGGCCCGGGGTCAAAGAGACCCAGTACTTC,CASSLGPGVKETQYF
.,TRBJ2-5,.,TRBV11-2,TGTGCCAGCAGCTCTCTACCCGACCAAGAGACCCAGTACTTC,CASSSLPDQETQYF
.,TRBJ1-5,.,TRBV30,TGTGCCTGGAGTCCCACCTCGGGCAATCAGCCCCAGCATTTT,CAWSPTSGNQPQHF
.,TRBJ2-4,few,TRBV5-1,TGCGCCAGCAGCGAAAACAGTGTGGCCCAAAACATTCAGTACTTC,CASSENSVAQNIQYF
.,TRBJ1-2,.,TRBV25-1,TGTGCCAGCAGTGAATTAACAGGTGTTGAAGGCTACACCTTC,CASSELTGVEGYTF
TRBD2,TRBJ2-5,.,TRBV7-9,TGTGCCAGCAGCTTAGGTGGACTAGCGGGAGTAGTAAAGACCCAGTACTTC,CASSLGGLAGVVKTQYF
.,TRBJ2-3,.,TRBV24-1,TGTGCAACCTGGGACTCTTCCACAGATACGCAGTATTTT,CATWDSSTDTQYF
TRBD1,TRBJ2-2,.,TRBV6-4,TGTGCCAGCAAGAAGACAGGGACCACCGGGGAGCTGTTTTTT,CASKKTGTTGELFF
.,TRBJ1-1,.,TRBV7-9,TGTGCCAGCACAGGCGGAAACACTGAAGCTTTCTTT,CASTGGNTEAFF
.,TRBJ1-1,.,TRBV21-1,TGTGCCAGCATCATCCGGGACAGGGATATGGAAGCTTTCTTT,CASIIRDRDMEAFF
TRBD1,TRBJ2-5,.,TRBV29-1,TGCAGCGTAACAGGGGGAGAGACCCAGTACTTC,CSVTGGETQYF
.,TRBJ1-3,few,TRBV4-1,TGCGCCAGCAGCCAAGCAGGGCTCTCTGGAAACACCATATATTTT,CASSQAGLSGNTIYF
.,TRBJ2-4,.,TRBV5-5,TGTGCCAGCAGCTTACAGGGCAAAAACATTCAGTACTTC,CASSLQGKNIQYF
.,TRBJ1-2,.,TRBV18,TGTGCCAGCTCACCCGCACGACAGGCAAACTATGGCTACACCTTC,CASSPARQANYGYTF
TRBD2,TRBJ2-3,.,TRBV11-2,TGTGCCAGCAGCCGCGGGACTAGCAAATTTTCGGACGGTACGCAGTATTTT,CASSRGTSKFSDGTQYF
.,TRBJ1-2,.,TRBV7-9,TGTGCCAGCAGCTTAGGATGGTCTGCCTTGGCGGACTACACCTTC,CASSLGWSALADYTF
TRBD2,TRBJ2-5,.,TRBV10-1,TGCGCCAGCAGTGGGGGCTCGACTAGCGGGAGGGAGACCCAGTACTTC,CASSGGSTSGRETQYF
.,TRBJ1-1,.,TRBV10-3,TGTGCCATCAACAGGTTGCCGCATGCGTACACTGAAGCTTTCTTT,CAINRLPHAYTEAFF
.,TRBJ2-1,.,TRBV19,TGTGCCAGTACCCCCCTGGGGGGCTACAATGAGCAGTTCTTC,CASTPLGGYNEQFF
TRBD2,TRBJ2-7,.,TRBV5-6,TGTGCCAGCAGCTGGGGGACTAGCAAGGAGCAGTACTTC,CASSWGTSKEQYF
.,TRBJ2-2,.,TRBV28,TGTGCCAGCAGTTTGGGCCCTAGCGTCGGCACCGGGGAGCTGTTTTTT,CASSLGPSVGTGELFF
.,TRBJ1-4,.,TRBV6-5,TGTGCCAGCAGACAGATTGACGGGGGTACAAGAAAACTGTTTTTT,CASRQIDGGTRKLFF
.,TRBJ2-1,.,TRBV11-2,TGTGCCAGCAGCGCCGGTGGTGAGCAGTTCTTC,CASSAGGEQFF
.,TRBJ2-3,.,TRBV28,TGTGCCAGCAGTTTAGCAGCGGCCAGACTCACAGATACGCAGTATTTT,CASSLAAARLTDTQYF
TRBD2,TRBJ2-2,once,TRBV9,TGTGCCAGCAGTCCTAGCCTGGCTAGCGGTCCGGCGAACACCGGGGAGCTGTTTTTT,CASSPSLASGPANTGELFF
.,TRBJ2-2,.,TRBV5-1,TGCGCCAGCAGCTTGCCAAACACCGGGGAGCTGTTTTTT,CASSLPNTGELFF
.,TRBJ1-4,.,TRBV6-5,TGTGCCAGCAGTTATGCTTTAGGGGGTGAAAAACTGTTTTTT,CASSYALGGEKLFF
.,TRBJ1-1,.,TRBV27,TGTGCCAGCACCTCCGCGGGGGTGGGCACTGAAGCTTTCTTT,CASTSAGVGTEAFF
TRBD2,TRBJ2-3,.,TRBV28,TGTGCCAGCAGTACCCTAGCGGGGGGCACAGATACGCAGTATTTT,CASSTLAGGTDTQYF
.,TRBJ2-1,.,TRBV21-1,TGTGCCAGCAGCAAAGAGGGTCCGCGGGAGGGTTACAATGAGCAGTTCTTC,CASSKEGPREGYNEQFF
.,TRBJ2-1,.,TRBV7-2,TGTGCCAGCAGCTTCCACAGCCGTAGCTCCTACAATGAGCAGTTCTTC,CASSFHSRSSYNEQFF
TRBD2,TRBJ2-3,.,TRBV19,TGTGCCAGTAGTACCGGACTAGCGGGGGGGTCTAGCACAGATACGCAGTATTTT,CASSTGLAGGSSTDTQYF